This is a list of T cell receptor beta chains from one sample in a study of T cell repertoires in cytomegalovirus infection. What these receptors recognize is not known. TCRdb fed the reads into MiXCR, producing one record per CDR3 protein. This sample has a few hundred thousand distinct CDR3 sequences, with around a third found just once. The sample consisted of cultured PBMCs, taken from culture after CMV antigen stimulation. These receptors were collected from a human donor in good health (CMV status not recorded). Some clones in this sample may be carry-over from other donors' samples. Both conserved end residues are part of each CDR3. D genes are given only for firm matches. The size entry is marked missing in some rows and otherwise reads once, few, many or a size class.

NA,TRBV7-9,NA,TRBJ2-1,TGTGCCAGCAGCCTACTAAGCTCCAATGAGCAGTTCTTC,CASSLLSSNEQFF
NA,TRBV4-1,NA,TRBJ2-7,TGCGCCAGCAGCCAAGATTATCAGAGGGAGCAGTACTTC,CASSQDYQREQYF
TRBD2,TRBV6-1,NA,TRBJ2-1,TGTGCCAGCAGTGCCTCTAGCGGGATCGGAAATGAGCAGTTCTTC,CASSASSGIGNEQFF
TRBD2,TRBV5-4,NA,TRBJ2-1,TGTGCCAGCAGCTCCCCTAGCGGGAGAGACAATGAGCAGTTCTTC,CASSSPSGRDNEQFF
NA,TRBV28,NA,TRBJ2-6,TGTGCCAGCATGGGGTCCTCTTCTGGGGCCAACGTCCTGACTTTC,CASMGSSSGANVLTF
TRBD1,TRBV5-4,NA,TRBJ1-1,TGTGCCAGCAGCGGGGGACAGGGCACTGAAGCTTTCTTT,CASSGGQGTEAFF
TRBD1,TRBV14,NA,TRBJ2-5,TGTGCCAGCAGTATACGGTCGACAGGGTGGGGGAAAGAGACCCAGTACTTC,CASSIRSTGWGKETQYF
NA,TRBV11-2,NA,TRBJ1-6,TGTGCCAGCAGCCCTCGCCCCAGCTCACCCCTCCACTTT,CASSPRPSSPLHF
NA,TRBV7-9,NA,TRBJ1-4,TGTGCCAGCAGCTTACAGTCGGGAGGAGAAAAACTGTTTTTT,CASSLQSGGEKLFF
NA,TRBV7-2,many,TRBJ1-2,TGTGCCAGCAGCCCGACACAAAACTATGGCTACACCTTC,CASSPTQNYGYTF
NA,TRBV5-5,NA,TRBJ1-4,TGTGCCAGCAGCTTGGGCGGCTCAGGAACTGCAACTAATGAAAAACTGTTTTTT,CASSLGGSGTATNEKLFF
NA,TRBV10-3,NA,TRBJ2-1,TGTGCCATCAGTGAGAGAGGAGGGGATGAGCAGTTCTTC,CAISERGGDEQFF
TRBD2,TRBV7-2,many,TRBJ2-3,TGTGCCAGCAGCTTAGGGCTAGCGGGGCGAGATACGCAGTATTTT,CASSLGLAGRDTQYF
TRBD2,TRBV10-3,NA,TRBJ2-3,TGTGCCACCTACCGGGAGGAAACAGATACGCAGTATTTT,CATYREETDTQYF
TRBD2,TRBV7-8,NA,TRBJ2-5,TGTGCCAGCAGCTCACTACTAGCGGAGGCGTACTTC,CASSSLLAEAYF
NA,TRBV15,NA,TRBJ2-1,TGTGCCACCAGCAGAGTTGATGGCAGGGATGAGCAGTTCTTC,CATSRVDGRDEQFF
NA,TRBV28,once,TRBJ2-7,TGTGCCAGCAGCTCTCTATATCAGGAAGAGCGGTACTTC,CASSSLYQEERYF
NA,TRBV5-6,NA,TRBJ2-7,TGTGCCAGCACACGCAGCTCCTACGAGCAGTACTTC,CASTRSSYEQYF
NA,TRBV6-5,few,TRBJ2-1,TGTGCCAGCAGTTACGGAAATAGCGGAGCTGAGCAGTTCTTC,CASSYGNSGAEQFF
TRBD1,TRBV7-8,NA,TRBJ1-5,TGTGCCAGCAGCTTAACAATGGGACAGGGTAACCTTCAGCCCCAGCATTTT,CASSLTMGQGNLQPQHF
TRBD2,TRBV24-1,NA,TRBJ2-1,TGTGCCACCAGTGACCCCCAGGGAGAGCTAGCGGGAGAACAGTTCTTC,CATSDPQGELAGEQFF
NA,TRBV12-3/TRBV12-4,few,TRBJ2-7,TGTGCCAGCAGTCCCCGACAGAACCCCTACGAGCAGTACTTC,CASSPRQNPYEQYF
NA,TRBV7-6,many,TRBJ2-3,TGTGCCAGCAGCTTACTCGGGGAGTGGGGGAGCAACACAGATACGCAGTATTTT,CASSLLGEWGSNTDTQYF
NA,TRBV7-2,many,TRBJ1-2,TGTGCCAGCAGCCCGGGCGGCGCAAACTATGGCTACACCTTC,CASSPGGANYGYTF
TRBD1,TRBV7-2,many,TRBJ1-2,TGTGCCAGCAGCTTAGGACAGGGGGCGGAAGGCTACACCTTC,CASSLGQGAEGYTF
TRBD2,TRBV4-1,NA,TRBJ2-3,TGCGCCAGCAGCCCTCTAGGGCTAGCGGGAGGGAAAGATACGCAGTATTTT,CASSPLGLAGGKDTQYF
TRBD2,TRBV5-3,NA,TRBJ2-1,TGTGCCAGTCATCATTTTGGAGCGCTAGCGGGACAGTTCTTC,CASHHFGALAGQFF
TRBD1,TRBV5-1,NA,TRBJ1-1,TGCGCCAGCCGCAATACAGGGGGGAACACTGAAGCTTTCTTT,CASRNTGGNTEAFF
NA,TRBV19,NA,TRBJ1-1,TGTGCCAGCGCCCCGGCGGACACTGAAGCTTTCTTT,CASAPADTEAFF
NA,TRBV5-5,few,TRBJ1-5,TGTGCCAGCAGCTTGGAGTGGAGTAGTCAGCCCCAGCATTTT,CASSLEWSSQPQHF
TRBD2,TRBV7-9,NA,TRBJ2-7,TGTGCCAGCACCCCTCCGGAGGGACAGGCTAGCGGGGGGAGCTCCTACGAGCAGTACTTC,CASTPPEGQASGGSSYEQYF
NA,TRBV5-1,NA,TRBJ1-6,TGCGCCAGCAGTCGGGACGGATATAATTCACCCCTCCACTTT,CASSRDGYNSPLHF
TRBD2,TRBV2,few,TRBJ2-1,TGTGCCAGCAGTGGGGGTCTTCTAGCGGAGTTCCCCTTTGAGCAGTTCTTC,CASSGGLLAEFPFEQFF
NA,TRBV7-6,NA,TRBJ1-1,TGTGCCAGCAGCTTAGCGCCGCCAAGCACTGAAGCTTTCTTT,CASSLAPPSTEAFF
NA,TRBV7-6,NA,TRBJ2-1,TGTGCCAGCAGCCCGACTCGGAACAATGAGCAGTTCTTC,CASSPTRNNEQFF
NA,TRBV11-2,few,TRBJ2-1,TGTGCCAGCAGCTACGGGGGTGAGCAGTTCTTC,CASSYGGEQFF
NA,TRBV6-1,NA,TRBJ1-2,TGTGCCAGCAGTCCAGGGGTCCCCGCTAACTATGGCTACACCTTC,CASSPGVPANYGYTF
NA,TRBV6-1,NA,TRBJ2-2,TGTGCCAGCGGGAGTCAAGGCGGGGAGCTGTTTTTT,CASGSQGGELFF
NA,TRBV6-1,few,TRBJ1-1,TGTGCCAGCAAGGCACCTGGTGTCTCACGAGCTTTCTTT,CASKAPGVSRAFF
NA,TRBV12-3/TRBV12-4,NA,TRBJ2-1,TGTGCCAGCAGTTCGGGACCCCAAAGCTACAATGAGCAGTTCTTC,CASSSGPQSYNEQFF